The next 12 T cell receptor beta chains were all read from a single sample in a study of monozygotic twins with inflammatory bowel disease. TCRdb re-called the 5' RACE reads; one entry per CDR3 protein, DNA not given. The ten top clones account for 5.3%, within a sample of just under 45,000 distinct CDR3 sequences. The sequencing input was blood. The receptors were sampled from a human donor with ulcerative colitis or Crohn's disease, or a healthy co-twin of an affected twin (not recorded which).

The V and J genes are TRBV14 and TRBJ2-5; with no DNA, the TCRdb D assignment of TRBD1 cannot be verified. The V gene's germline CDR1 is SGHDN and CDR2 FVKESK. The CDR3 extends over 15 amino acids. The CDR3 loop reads CASSLLAAGQETQYF. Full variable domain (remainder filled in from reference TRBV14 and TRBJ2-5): EAGVTQFPSHSVIEKGQTVTLRCDPISGHDNLYWYRRVMGKEIKFLLHFVKESKQDESGMPNNRFLAERTGGTYSTLKVQPAELEDSGVYFCASSLLAAGQETQYFGPGTRLLVL.

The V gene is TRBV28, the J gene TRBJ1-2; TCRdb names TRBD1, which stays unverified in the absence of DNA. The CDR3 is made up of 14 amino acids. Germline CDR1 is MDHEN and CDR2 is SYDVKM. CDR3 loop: CASGSRGGFYGYTF.

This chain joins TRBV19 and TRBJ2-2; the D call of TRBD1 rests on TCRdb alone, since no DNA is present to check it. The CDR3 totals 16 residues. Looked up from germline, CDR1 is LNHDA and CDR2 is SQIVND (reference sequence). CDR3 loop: CASSARGTGNTGELFF. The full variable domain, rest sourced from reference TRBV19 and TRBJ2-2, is DGGITQSPKYLFRKEGQNVTLSCEQNLNHDAMYWYRQDPGQGLRLIYYSQIVNDFQKGDIAEGYSVSREKKESFPLTVTSAQKNPTAFYLCASSARGTGNTGELFFGEGSRLTVL.

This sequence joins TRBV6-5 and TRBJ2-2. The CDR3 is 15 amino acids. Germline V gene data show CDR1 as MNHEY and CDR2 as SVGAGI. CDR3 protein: CASSYSTRFTGELFF.

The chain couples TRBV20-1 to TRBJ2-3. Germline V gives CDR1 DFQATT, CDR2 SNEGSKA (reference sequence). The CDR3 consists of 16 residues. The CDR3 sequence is CSALRPRMTRTDTQYF.

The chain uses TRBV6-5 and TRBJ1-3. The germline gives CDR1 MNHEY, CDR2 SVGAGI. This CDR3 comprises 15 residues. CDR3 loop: CASSYSPSSGNTIYF.

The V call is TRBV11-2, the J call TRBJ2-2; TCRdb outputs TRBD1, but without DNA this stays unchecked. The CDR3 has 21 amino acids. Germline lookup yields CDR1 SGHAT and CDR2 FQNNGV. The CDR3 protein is CASSPPRTGSGLALEAGELFF.

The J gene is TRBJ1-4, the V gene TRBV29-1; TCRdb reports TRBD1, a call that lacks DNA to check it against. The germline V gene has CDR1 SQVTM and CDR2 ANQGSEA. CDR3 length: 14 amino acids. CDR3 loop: CSVRTGTTNEKLFF.

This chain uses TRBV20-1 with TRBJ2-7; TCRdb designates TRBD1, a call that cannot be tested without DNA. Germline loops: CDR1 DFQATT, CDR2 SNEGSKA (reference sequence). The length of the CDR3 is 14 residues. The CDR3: CSARSGGLGYEQYF.

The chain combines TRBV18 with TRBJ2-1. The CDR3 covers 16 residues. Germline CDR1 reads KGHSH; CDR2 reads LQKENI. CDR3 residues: CASSPLNRGSYNEQFF.

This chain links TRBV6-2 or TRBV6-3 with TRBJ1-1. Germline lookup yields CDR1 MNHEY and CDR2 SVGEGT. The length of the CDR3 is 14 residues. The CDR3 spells CASSPWGMNTEAFF.

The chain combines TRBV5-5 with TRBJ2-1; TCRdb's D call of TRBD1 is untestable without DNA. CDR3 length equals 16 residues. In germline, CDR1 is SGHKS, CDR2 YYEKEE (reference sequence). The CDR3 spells CASSDLSLGRYNEQFF.